These 16 T cell receptor beta chains originate from one sample sequenced in a study of shared clonotypes between healthy human individuals. Cells designated naive CD8 were CD45RO-negative and were positively selected for CCR7, with terminally differentiated effector memory CD45RA+ cells excluded. The method was immunoSEQ multiplex PCR; TCRdb's version includes in-frame clones alone and lacks a portion of them. The sample holds roughly 850,000 clones; 95% to 97% are singletons and the top ten take around 0.25%. The sample taken for sequencing was naive CD8+ T cells sorted from blood. The receptors were sampled from a man aged 30-40 years in good health.

This CDR3 is CSVTVWTSGKDEQYF. CDR3 sequence (DNA): TGCAGCGTTACTGTCTGGACTAGCGGAAAGGACGAGCAGTACTTC. The chain has TRBV29-1 and TRBJ2-7; 10 bases line up with TRBD2. The J segment lost 5 bases and the V segment lost 5 bases, leaving 12 bases of the junction unmatched. CDR1 and CDR2 (germline): SQVTM, ANQGSEA. The CDR3 consists of 15 residues.

The chain links TRBV6-1 to TRBJ2-3; 12 bases map to TRBD2. J gave up 3 bases and V 3 bases, and 7 bases lay outside the gene matches. The CDR3 runs 17 residues. Germline V gives CDR1 MNHNS, CDR2 SASEGT. CDR3 sequence reads: CASSDGTSGWSTDTQYF. The DNA for the CDR3 is TGTGCCAGCAGTGATGGGACTAGCGGGTGGTCAACAGATACGCAGTATTTT.

V usage is TRBV11-2 and J usage is TRBJ1-1; D gene ambiguous. V lost 10 bases and J 4 bases, leaving 19 bases between the germline ends. CDR1 is SGHAT and CDR2 is FQNNGV in the germline V gene. The CDR3 loop spans 14 amino acids. The CDR3, as DNA: TGTGCCACCGATCAGAGAGTAGGGCTCACTGAAGCTTTCTTT. It is translated as CATDQRVGLTEAFF. Complete variable domain (other parts from reference TRBV11-2 and TRBJ1-1): EAGVAQSPRYKIIEKRQSVAFWCNPISGHATLYWYQQILGQGPKLLIQFQNNGVVDDSQLPKDRFSAERLKGVDSTLKIQPAKLEDSAVYLCATDQRVGLTEAFFGQGTRLTVV.

V and J are TRBV7-9 and TRBJ1-4; 8 bases agree with TRBD1. The CDR3 sequence is 15 residues long. V shed 5 bases, J shed 6 bases, and the junction held 8 bases outside the gene matches. Germline V gene sequence: CDR1 SEHNR, CDR2 FQNEAQ (reference sequence). Written as DNA, the CDR3 is TGTGCCAGCAGCCCTACAGGGGGGAGTTATGAAAAACTGTTTTTT. Its protein product is CASSPTGGSYEKLFF.

This chain uses TRBV15 with TRBJ1-2; D ambiguous. Deletions cut 0 bases from V and 5 bases from J, with 13 bases between. The CDR3 spans 15 residues. Germline CDR1 reads LNHNV; CDR2 reads YYDKDF (reference sequence). The CDR3 sequence: CATSRDSGEGYGYTF. The CDR3 coding sequence is TGTGCCACCAGCAGAGATAGCGGGGAAGGGTATGGCTACACCTTC.

The J gene is TRBJ1-1, the V gene TRBV5-1; D is possibly TRBD1 (6 bases). The length of the CDR3 is 14 residues. The germline gives CDR1 SGHRS, CDR2 YFSETQ. V shed 3 bases and J shed 1 base, with 10 bases lying between them. The CDR3 nucleotides read TGCGCCAGCAGCTACGACAGGAGGAACACTGAAGCTTTCTTT. Translation: CASSYDRRNTEAFF.

This sequence joins TRBV6-6 and TRBJ2-7; 12 nucleotides agree with TRBD2. V dropped 7 bases and J dropped 3; count of bases not matched to a gene: 4. Germline loops: CDR1 MNHNY, CDR2 SVGAGI (reference sequence). The CDR3 covers 14 residues. In DNA, the CDR3 is TGTGCCAGCAAAAGACTAGCGGGAGACTACGAGCAGTACTTC. Its protein is CASKRLAGDYEQYF.

The chain uses TRBV6-1 and TRBJ2-3, with TRBD2 matching over 7 bases. The length of the CDR3 is 12 residues. J gave up 4 bases and V 8 bases, and 3 bases lay outside the gene matches. CDR1 is MNHNS, CDR2 SASEGT, per germline. The CDR3 sequence is CASRLAPDTQYF. CDR3 DNA sequence: TGTGCCAGCCGACTAGCACCAGATACGCAGTATTTT.

The chain has TRBV11-3 and TRBJ1-1; D unresolved. Trimming removed 2 bases from V and 4 bases from J, with 8 bases in between. The germline gives CDR1 SGHNT, CDR2 YENEEA. The CDR3 covers 13 residues. The chain's CDR3 is CASSLTGITEAFF. The CDR3 nucleotides read TGTGCCAGCAGCTTAACGGGGATCACTGAAGCTTTCTTT.

With regard to this clone: Other DNA sequences in this sample translate to the same CDR3. The V and J genes are TRBV7-9 and TRBJ2-1; no clear D gene. Trimming stripped 5 bases from V and 0 bases from J, with 11 bases between. The CDR3 covers 15 residues. Germline lookup yields CDR1 SEHNR and CDR2 FQNEAQ (reference sequence). The CDR3 DNA follows: TGTGCCAGCAGCCCAAAAGGAAGCTCCTACAATGAGCAGTTCTTC. Its translation is CASSPKGSSYNEQFF.

The chain recombines TRBV10-2 with TRBJ2-3; 7 bases are shared with TRBD2. Germline lookup yields CDR1 WSHSY and CDR2 SAAADI. The CDR3 has 15 amino acids. Unmatched junction bases numbered 2, after V lost 2 bases and J lost 0 bases. The CDR3 nucleotides are TGCGCCAGCAGTGAGACTAGCGTTAGCACAGATACGCAGTATTTT. Protein: CASSETSVSTDTQYF.

Comments on this clone: Other nucleotide sequences in the sample specify the same CDR3. CDR3 nucleotide sequence: TGCAGCGTTCGAACGGGAGGTTACGAGCAGTACTTC. Its protein product is CSVRTGGYEQYF. The chain carries TRBV29-1 and TRBJ2-7; TRBD2 agrees at 7 bases. This CDR3 region has 12 residues. The J segment lost 4 bases and the V segment lost 5 bases, leaving 5 bases of the junction unmatched. Germline values: CDR1 SQVTM, CDR2 ANQGSEA.

This rearrangement joins TRBV30 to TRBJ2-3; 7 bases are a match to TRBD2. Germline CDR1 and CDR2: GTSNPN and SVGIG (reference sequence). The CDR3 runs 14 residues. The J segment lost 2 bases and the V segment lost 1 base, leaving 3 bases of the junction unmatched. For the CDR3, the DNA is TGTGCCTGGAGTGGAGCGGGACTCACAGATACGCAGTATTTT. This gives the protein CAWSGAGLTDTQYF.

The J gene is TRBJ2-7, the V gene TRBV9; 8 bases are shared with TRBD1. The V gene end was trimmed by 4 bases and the J gene end by 5 bases; junction bases not matched to a gene: 11. The germline V gene encodes CDR1 SGDLS and CDR2 YYNGEE. This CDR3 contains 15 residues. CDR3 nucleotide sequence: TGTGCCAGCAGCCCTCAGGGGGCGCGTCAGAACGAGCAGTACTTC. This gives the protein CASSPQGARQNEQYF.

This clone occurred a few times. V and J are TRBV4-1 and TRBJ2-7; TRBD1 or TRBD2 may be the D gene (6 bases each). This CDR3 has 16 residues. Trimming stripped 0 bases from V and 2 bases from J, with 14 bases between. Looked up from germline, CDR1 is MGHRA and CDR2 is YSYEKL. CDR3 coding DNA: TGCGCCAGCAGCCAAGATGGGGGGACACCAGCCTACGAGCAGTACTTC. Translation: CASSQDGGTPAYEQYF.

The gene calls are TRBV27 and TRBJ1-1; 7 positions match TRBD1. With V trimmed by 0 bases and J by 3 bases, 7 bases remained unmatched. This CDR3 is 16 amino acids long. The germline V gene has CDR1 MNHEY and CDR2 SMNVEV (reference sequence). In DNA, the CDR3 is TGTGCCAGCAGTTTATCCCGACAGGGAGGGCACACTGAAGCTTTCTTT. The encoded protein is CASSLSRQGGHTEAFF.